These 5 T cell receptor beta chains were all obtained from the same sample, sequenced in a study of identical twins (dated by TCRdb to 2015 to 2016). The library was built by means of 5' RACE. The listed sequencing device is Illumina HiSeq 2000. The public reads were reprocessed in TCRdb via fastp at Q25 and MiXCR, keeping in-frame beta chains. Entries are consolidated by CDR3 protein sequence, retaining the most common genes and DNA. The sample yields roughly 470,000 distinct CDR3 sequences; roughly an eighth were counted once. The ten largest clones take up 0.8% to 1% of the sample. This sample also belongs to another study, concerning yellow fever vaccine responses in identical twins.

The material sequenced was CD4+ T cells sorted from blood. The receptors come from a woman between 18 and 29 years old in good health.

The V gene is TRBV6-2 or TRBV6-3, the J gene TRBJ2-1, with 8 bases that match TRBD2. The CDR3 totals 15 residues. From germline, CDR1 is MNHEY and CDR2 SVGEGT. V shed 7 bases and J 9 bases; nucleotides not matched to a gene: 14. The DNA for the CDR3 is TGTGCCAGCAAAACCAGCGGGAGCCGTGGGAGTGAGCAGTTCTTC. Encoded protein: CASKTSGSRGSEQFF.

This clonotype appeared a few times. This chain links TRBV20-1 with TRBJ2-1, with 9 bases that match TRBD1. The CDR3 spans 15 residues. J lost 13 bases, V lost 3 bases, and 16 bases had no gene match. The germline CDR1 and CDR2 sequences are DFQATT and SNEGSKA (reference sequence). The CDR3 loop is CSARSLGQGVYAQFF. CDR3 coding DNA: TGCAGTGCTAGGAGCCTGGGACAGGGTGTTTACGCCCAGTTCTTC.

This clonotype was picked up one time. V usage is TRBV11-2 and J usage is TRBJ2-5; the D is unclear. Germline V gene data show CDR1 as SGHAT and CDR2 as FQNNGV. V shed 0 bases and J shed 1 base, with 12 bases lying between them. The CDR3 is 16 amino acids. CDR3 sequence: CASSLDLRRLQETQYF. The CDR3 DNA follows: TGTGCCAGCAGCTTAGATCTCAGGCGGCTCCAAGAGACCCAGTACTTC.

The chain links TRBV7-9 to TRBJ2-1; maybe TRBD2 (5 bases). Germline loops: CDR1 SEHNR, CDR2 FQNEAQ (reference sequence). This CDR3 has 15 amino acids. Trimming shortened V by 4 bases and J by 7 bases, and 17 bases separated the two germline ends. CDR3 loop: CASSSFMRTFNEQFF. The CDR3, as DNA: TGTGCCAGCAGCTCTTTTATGAGGACTTTTAATGAGCAGTTCTTC.

The chain recombines TRBV2 with TRBJ1-1; perhaps TRBD1 as D (6 bases). Germline assignment: CDR1 SNHLY and CDR2 FYNNEI. CDR3 size: 14 residues. V was pared by 1 base and J by 10 bases, with 16 bases between. This CDR3 is CASSEGQGMIAAFF. Written as DNA, the CDR3 is TGTGCCAGCAGTGAAGGCCAGGGGATGATAGCAGCTTTCTTT.